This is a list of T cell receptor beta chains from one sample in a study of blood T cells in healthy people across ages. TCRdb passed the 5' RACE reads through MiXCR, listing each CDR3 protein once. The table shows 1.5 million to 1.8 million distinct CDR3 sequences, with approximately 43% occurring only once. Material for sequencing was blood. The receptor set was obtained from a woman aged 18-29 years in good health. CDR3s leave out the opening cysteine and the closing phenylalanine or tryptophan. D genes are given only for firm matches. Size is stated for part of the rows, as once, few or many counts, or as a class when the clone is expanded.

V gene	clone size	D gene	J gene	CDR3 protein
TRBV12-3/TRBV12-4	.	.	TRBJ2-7	ASSFEGIAYEQY
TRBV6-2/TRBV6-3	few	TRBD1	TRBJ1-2	ASSYPGGQGTYGYT
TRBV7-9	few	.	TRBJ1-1	ASIRRGANTEAF
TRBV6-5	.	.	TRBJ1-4	ASSLTADNEKLF
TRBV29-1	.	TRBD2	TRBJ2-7	SVDALSGGAGDEQY
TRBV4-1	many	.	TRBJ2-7	ASSQLVRREQGRSTYEQY
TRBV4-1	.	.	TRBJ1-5	ASSPSPRGTNSNQPQH
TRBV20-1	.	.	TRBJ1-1	SATRGLIEAF
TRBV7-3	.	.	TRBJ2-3	ASSFQRGTTNTQY
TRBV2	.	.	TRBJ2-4	ASSAEVAKNIQY
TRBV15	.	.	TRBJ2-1	ATSRAGTYNEQF
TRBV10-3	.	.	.	AISSDRLWGYEQY
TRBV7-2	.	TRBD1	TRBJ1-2	ASSRKQGVYGYT
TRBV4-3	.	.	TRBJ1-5	ASSQSGGSQPQH
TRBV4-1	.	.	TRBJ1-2	ASSQEVIYEETNYGYI
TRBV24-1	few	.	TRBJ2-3	ATNEGNTDTQY
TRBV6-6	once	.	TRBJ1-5	ASSYKQGAQPQH
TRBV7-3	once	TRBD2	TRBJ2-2	ASSKTSATNTGELF
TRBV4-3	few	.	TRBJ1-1	ASSQGILLNTEAF
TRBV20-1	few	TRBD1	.	SARDRGQGYEQY
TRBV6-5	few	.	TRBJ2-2	ASSYSRVNTGELF
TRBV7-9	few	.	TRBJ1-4	ASSFPEGLKGEKLF
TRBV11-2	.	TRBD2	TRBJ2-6	ASSLRLGDRGSSGANVLT
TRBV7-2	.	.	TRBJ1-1	ASSPKTGMNTEAF
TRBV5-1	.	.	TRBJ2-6	ASSLVQELSSGANVLT
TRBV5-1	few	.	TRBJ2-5	ASSILRNRARETQY
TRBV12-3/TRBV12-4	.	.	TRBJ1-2	ASSLVPRGYT
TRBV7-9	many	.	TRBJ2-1	ASSLTVSYNEQF
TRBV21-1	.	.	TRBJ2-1	ASSKTPGDEQF
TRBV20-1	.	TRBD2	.	SARRLVVAGGPFIYEQY
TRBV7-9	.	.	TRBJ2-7	ASRRTYSYEQY
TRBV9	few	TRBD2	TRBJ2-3	ASSVGASGDTQY
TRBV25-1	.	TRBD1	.	ASSLSLGQRHNEQY
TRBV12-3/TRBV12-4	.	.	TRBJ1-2	ASTSWGTDGYT
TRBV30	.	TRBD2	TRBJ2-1	AWRLSGGPNEQF
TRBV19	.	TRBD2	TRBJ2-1	ASSIVGAGVREQF
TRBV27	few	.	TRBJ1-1	ASSGRAGTEAF
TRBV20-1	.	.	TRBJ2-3	SAKSNSGDTQY
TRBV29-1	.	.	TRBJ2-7	SAGEEYEQY
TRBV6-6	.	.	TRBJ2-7	ASSYDPTYEQY
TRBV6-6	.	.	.	ASSKAQGIGYEQY
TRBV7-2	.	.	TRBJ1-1	ASSPEILQMDTEAF
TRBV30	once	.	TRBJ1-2	AWSGGTEKSNYGYT
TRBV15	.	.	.	ATSPGLPYNEQY
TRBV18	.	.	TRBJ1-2	ASSPSAGLMGDYGYT
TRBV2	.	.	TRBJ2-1	ATLGTRGWNEQF
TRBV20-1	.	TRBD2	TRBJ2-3	SATPLARGTDTQY
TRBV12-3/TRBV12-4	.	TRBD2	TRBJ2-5	ASSTRTSGGGIQY
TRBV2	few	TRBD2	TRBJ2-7	ASRRGLALYEQY
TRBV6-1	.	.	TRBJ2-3	ASSDWGEKNTQY
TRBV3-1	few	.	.	ASSPSGSSEQY